These 9 T cell receptor beta chains came from one sample sequenced in a study of blood T cell repertoires in COVID-19. Data came from immunoSEQ multiplex PCR; TCRdb stores just in-frame clones and leaves some out. The sample holds hundreds of thousands of clones, roughly 88% seen once. The sample taken for sequencing was peripheral blood. Receptor source: a woman younger than 45 with active or convalescent COVID-19.

V gene TRBV11-2 combines with J gene TRBJ2-7; D possibly corresponds to TRBD2 (6 bases). CDR3 size: 13 residues. The ends were cut back, 1 base at V and 7 bases at J, with 11 bases in the middle. Germline CDR1 is SGHAT and CDR2 is FQNNGV. The CDR3: CASSLGRAGEQYF. The CDR3, as DNA: TGTGCCAGCAGCTTAGGGCGTGCGGGGGAGCAGTACTTC.

The V gene is TRBV27, the J gene TRBJ1-2; no clear D. Germline V gene sequence: CDR1 MNHEY, CDR2 SMNVEV (reference sequence). The V end was cut by 0 bases, the J end by 0 bases, with 11 bases between. The length of the CDR3 is 16 residues. The CDR3 protein is CASSLSGVNPNYGYTF. For the CDR3, the DNA is TGTGCCAGCAGTTTATCGGGCGTAAACCCTAACTATGGCTACACCTTC.

The gene calls are TRBV6-5 and TRBJ1-1; the D gene is possibly TRBD1 (5 bases). Trimming took off 0 bases at V and 3 bases at J, with 8 bases between the two ends. Germline-derived CDR1 and CDR2 are MNHEY and SVGAGI. This CDR3 region has 14 residues. CDR3 sequence: CASSYSGGDTEAFF. The CDR3 coding sequence is TGTGCCAGCAGTTACTCAGGAGGGGACACTGAAGCTTTCTTT.

The V gene is TRBV6-5, the J gene TRBJ2-3, with a tentative D call TRBD2 (6 bases). CDR1 and CDR2 (germline): MNHEY, SVGAGI. The CDR3 has 14 amino acids. Trimming shortened V by 8 bases and J by 2 bases, and 14 bases separated the two germline ends. CDR3 coding DNA: TGTGCCAGCGGCCGGGACTCCCTCACAGATACGCAGTATTTT. This encodes CASGRDSLTDTQYF.

The genes are TRBV21-1 and TRBJ2-1; TRBD1 is taken as the D call from the table, unchecked against the DNA. TRBV21-1 is given as a pseudogene. CDR3 length equals 16 residues. CDR3 nucleotides: TGTGCCAGCAGTCCACTCAGGGGCAGATTAAACAATGAGCAGTTCTTC. The encoded protein is CASSPLRGRLNNEQFF.

The rearrangement links TRBV28 to TRBJ2-7; D perhaps matches TRBD1 (7 bases). The CDR3 extends over 14 amino acids. Trimming stripped 3 bases from V and 2 bases from J, with 11 bases between. Germline V gene data show CDR1 as MDHEN and CDR2 as SYDVKM. The CDR3 sequence: CASSFPRGAYEQYF. CDR3 coding DNA: TGTGCCAGCAGTTTCCCCAGGGGGGCCTACGAGCAGTACTTC.

This chain connects TRBV2 to TRBJ2-5; tentative D call: TRBD2 (6 bases). Trimming left V 6 bases short and J 5 bases short, with 10 bases between. The CDR3 sequence is 12 residues long. The germline gives CDR1 SNHLY, CDR2 FYNNEI. Written as DNA, the CDR3 is TGTGCCAGCAGGACTAGTTGGGAGACCCAGTACTTC. This gives the protein CASRTSWETQYF.

The CDR3 region has the DNA TGTGCCAGCAGTCGTTCTTCCGGGACAGGAGCCTACGAGCAGTACTTC. Protein product: CASSRSSGTGAYEQYF. J is TRBJ2-7 and V is TRBV25-1; 8 bases are shared with TRBD1. The CDR3 has 16 residues. Germline CDR1 is MGHDK and CDR2 is SYGVNS. V shed 5 bases and J 2 bases; nucleotides not matched to a gene: 11.

The rearrangement uses TRBV7-2 and TRBJ2-5; possibly TRBD2 for D (6 bases). V shed 9 bases and J shed 5 bases, with 25 bases lying between them. The CDR3 spans 16 residues. Germline assignment: CDR1 SGHTA and CDR2 FQGNSA. The CDR3 coding sequence is TGTGCCAGTATACCACAGGCTAGCGTCGGTTTTGAGACCCAGTACTTC. It codes for CASIPQASVGFETQYF.